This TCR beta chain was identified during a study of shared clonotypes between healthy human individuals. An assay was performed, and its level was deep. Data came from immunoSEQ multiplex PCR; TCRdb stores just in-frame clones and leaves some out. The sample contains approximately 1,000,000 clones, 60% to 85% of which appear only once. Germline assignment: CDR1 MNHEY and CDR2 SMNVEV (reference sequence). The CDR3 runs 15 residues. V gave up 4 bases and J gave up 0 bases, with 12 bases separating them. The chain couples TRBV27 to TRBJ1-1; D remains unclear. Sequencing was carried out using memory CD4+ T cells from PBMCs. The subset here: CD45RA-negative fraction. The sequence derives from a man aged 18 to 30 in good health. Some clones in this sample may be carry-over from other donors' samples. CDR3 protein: CASSSGSLMNTEAFF. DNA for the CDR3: TGTGCCAGCAGTTCGGGGTCCCTAATGAACACTGAAGCTTTCTTT.